A single sample is the source of the 9 T cell receptor beta chains below, sequenced in a study of blood T cell repertoires in COVID-19. Generated by immunoSEQ multiplex PCR, the TCRdb table keeps only in-frame clones and is missing some. The table lists a few hundred thousand clones, around 80% of them singletons. The sample comprised PBMCs or T cells enriched from blood (not recorded which). The source of these receptors is a man aged 30 to 45 with acute COVID-19.

This chain uses TRBV12-3 or TRBV12-4 with TRBJ1-5; TRBD1 might be the D (5 bases). The CDR3 totals 13 residues. V lost 5 bases, J lost 6 bases, and 11 bases lay in between. The CDR3 nucleotides read TGTGCCAGCAGTCCGCAGGGTGGTCAGCCCCAGCATTTT. It encodes CASSPQGGQPQHF.

The table lists this clone with many counts. The V and J genes are TRBV20-1 and TRBJ2-2; D not resolved. V was shortened by 3 bases and J by 6 bases, with 14 bases between the two germline ends. The CDR3 has 14 residues. Germline V gives CDR1 DFQATT, CDR2 SNEGSKA (reference sequence). Here the CDR3 reads CSASLSPVPGELFF. Here the CDR3 DNA reads TGCAGTGCTAGTCTTTCCCCGGTGCCCGGGGAGCTGTTTTTT.

The chain employs TRBV7-9 and TRBJ2-7; 7 bases fit TRBD1. Germline CDR1 reads SEHNR; CDR2 reads FQNEAQ (reference sequence). V shed 3 bases, J shed 5 bases, and the junction held 4 bases outside the gene matches. The CDR3 contains 13 residues. In nucleotides, the CDR3 is TGTGCCAGCAGCTTTTTCGACAGGGACGAGCAGTACGTC. Translating it yields CASSFFDRDEQYV.

V gene TRBV5-1 combines with J gene TRBJ1-4; D is possibly TRBD1 (6 bases). V shed 2 bases and J shed 5 bases, with 13 bases lying between them. This CDR3 is built from 15 residues. Germline V lookup: CDR1 SGHRS, CDR2 YFSETQ. As DNA, the CDR3 is TGCGCCAGCAGCTTATCGACAGGAATCAATGAAAAACTGTTTTTT. This sequence encodes CASSLSTGINEKLFF. The whole variable domain, filled in from reference TRBV5-1 and TRBJ1-4, reads KAGVTQTPRYLIKTRGQQVTLSCSPISGHRSVSWYQQTPGQGLQFLFEYFSETQRNKGNFPGRFSGRQFSNSRSEMNVSTLELGDSALYLCASSLSTGINEKLFFGSGTQLSVL.

The V call is TRBV3-1 (or the pseudogene TRBV3-2), the J call TRBJ1-6; 9 bases are a match to TRBD1. With V trimmed by 5 bases and J by 7 bases, 6 bases remained unmatched. CDR1 LGHDT and CDR2 YNNKEL come from the germline V gene (reference sequence). CDR3 length equals 15 residues. CDR3 coding DNA: TGTGCCAGCAGCTCCGGGACAGGGCTCAATTCACCCCTCCACTTT. Its translation is CASSSGTGLNSPLHF.

The chain links TRBV10-1 to TRBJ1-1; perhaps TRBD1 as D (6 bases). The CDR3 spans 14 residues. Germline loops: CDR1 WNHNN, CDR2 SYGVQD (reference sequence). V gave up 8 bases and J gave up 4 bases, with 17 bases separating them. The CDR3 DNA follows: TGCGCCAGCGACCTTCAGGGGTCGCGCACTGAAGCTTTCTTT. Residues: CASDLQGSRTEAFF.

V is TRBV4-2 and J is TRBJ1-6; 8 bases are shared with TRBD1. V shed 0 bases, J shed 10 bases, and the junction held 5 bases outside the gene matches. The CDR3 runs 15 residues. Per the germline V gene, CDR1 is LGHNA and CDR2 is YNFKEQ. In nucleotides, the CDR3 is TGTGCCAGCAGCCAAGATGGGAACAGGGGGTCACCCCTCCACTTT. This encodes CASSQDGNRGSPLHF.

J is TRBJ1-4 and V is TRBV6-5; 9 nucleotides line up with TRBD1. The V segment lost 5 bases and the J segment 8 bases; nucleotides outside the gene matches: 9. Per germline, CDR1 MNHEY and CDR2 SVGAGI. There are 15 residues in the CDR3. As DNA, the CDR3 is TGTGCCAGCAGTCCGGACAGGGGCGGTGCGGAAAAACTGTTTTTT. It translates to CASSPDRGGAEKLFF.

The chain is built from TRBV7-2 and TRBJ2-1; no definite D call. CDR1 SGHTA and CDR2 FQGNSA come from the germline V gene. The length of the CDR3 is 14 residues. V dropped 5 bases and J dropped 6 bases, with 14 bases sitting between them. The CDR3 is CASSQKRRGNEQFF. For the CDR3, the DNA is TGTGCCAGCAGCCAAAAGCGACGTGGCAATGAGCAGTTCTTC.